This entry concerns a single TCR beta chain. It was during active infection that Seattle patients were enrolled and then longitudinally followed. The data stem from a study of blood T cell repertoires in COVID-19. Overall study context: Acute and convalescent COVID-19 specimens originated in the United States, Italy and Spain. T cells, B-cell-depleted T cells, or PBMCs supplied cDNA or gDNA.

The CDR3 spans 16 residues. Trimming stripped 5 bases from V and 0 bases from J, with 14 bases between. The germline gives CDR1 SGHTA, CDR2 FQGNSA. Per the original methods: It was from reference gene primer amplification that nucleated cell counts were estimated. Profiling relied on immunoSEQ multiplex PCR, and the TCRdb table lists in-frame clones only, not all of them. Clone size and the V and J calls come from that table; the DNA yielded D and trimming. The data hold fewer than 200,000 clones, with around nine tenths observed a single time. The chain carries TRBV7-2 and TRBJ2-1, with D uncertain. This receptor was taken from a woman older than 75 with COVID-19, enrolled during active disease. The sample was peripheral blood. The CDR3 region is CASSPRRLGSYNEQFF. In DNA form, the CDR3 reads TGTGCCAGCAGCCCAAGACGGCTAGGCTCCTACAATGAGCAGTTCTTC.